Following are 23 T cell receptor beta chains from one sample sequenced in a study of cytomegalovirus exposure and HLA in healthy donors. In the PCR, 60 Vbeta and 13 Jbeta primers were used. This table comes from immunoSEQ multiplex PCR, and its TCRdb copy is limited to in-frame clones, with some not included. In the table there are over 90,000 clones, roughly three quarters of which are singletons. Specimen: PBMCs. The receptors here all came from a young woman in good health and CMV-seropositive.

The chain uses TRBV5-1 and TRBJ1-2; a possible D gene is TRBD1 (5 bases). Germline V gene sequence: CDR1 SGHRS, CDR2 YFSETQ. The CDR3 covers 13 residues. Trimming left V 0 bases short and J 4 bases short, with 7 bases between. The CDR3 nucleotides are TGCGCCAGCAGCTTGGACGACAGCTATGGCTACACCTTC. Translation: CASSLDDSYGYTF.

This clone was counted a single time. The chain joins TRBV4-3 to TRBJ1-1; tentatively, D is TRBD1 (6 bases). V was trimmed by 1 base and J by 5 bases, leaving 23 bases between them. CDR1 is LGHNA and CDR2 is YSLEER in the germline V gene. This CDR3 comprises 18 residues. The CDR3, as DNA: TGCGCCAGCAGCCAAGTACAGGGAAAGGACGGTCTATGGACTGAAGCTTTCTTT. It yields the protein CASSQVQGKDGLWTEAFF.

This chain uses TRBV7-2 with TRBJ2-5, with TRBD2 matching over 9 bases. V lost 5 bases and J lost 5; bases outside the gene matches: 6. Germline CDR1 and CDR2: SGHTA and FQGNSA. This CDR3 spans 14 amino acids. CDR3 sequence reads: CASSPGLAMETQYF. The DNA for the CDR3 is TGTGCCAGCAGCCCCGGACTAGCGATGGAGACCCAGTACTTC. Full variable domain (missing parts from reference TRBV7-2 and TRBJ2-5): GAGVSQSPSNKVTEKGKDVELRCDPISGHTALYWYRQSLGQGLEFLIYFQGNSAPDKSGLPSDRFSAERTGGSVSTLTIQRTQQEDSAVYLCASSPGLAMETQYFGPGTRLLVL.

The rearrangement joins TRBV7-2 to TRBJ1-1; the D gene is possibly TRBD1 (5 bases). CDR3 length equals 15 residues. Germline lookup yields CDR1 SGHTA and CDR2 FQGNSA. The ends were cut back, 5 bases at V and 7 bases at J, with 20 bases in the middle. The CDR3 region has the DNA TGTGCCAGCAGCCCCCCCGGGGGTCTGGTTTTTGAAGCTTTCTTT. It translates to CASSPPGGLVFEAFF.

This chain connects TRBV10-1 to TRBJ1-1; 7 nucleotides agree with TRBD1. With V trimmed by 7 bases and J by 1 base, 15 bases remained unmatched. This CDR3 is 17 amino acids long. Germline lookup yields CDR1 WNHNN and CDR2 SYGVQD (reference sequence). The CDR3 coding sequence is TGCGCCAGCAATCTCCACCGACAGGGCGGCAGGAACACTGAAGCTTTCTTT. The encoded protein is CASNLHRQGGRNTEAFF.

The chain uses TRBV27 and TRBJ2-7, with a weak D call TRBD1 (5 bases). CDR3 length: 13 amino acids. Trimming took off 3 bases at V and 2 bases at J, with 8 bases between the two ends. Germline CDR1 is MNHEY and CDR2 is SMNVEV (reference sequence). CDR3 protein: CASSLMGPYEQYF. The CDR3 bases are TGTGCCAGCAGTTTGATGGGGCCCTACGAGCAGTACTTC.

The chain links TRBV12-5 to TRBJ2-7, with a tentative D call TRBD1 (8 bases). V was trimmed by 3 bases and J by 3 bases, leaving 27 bases between them. The V gene's germline CDR1 is LGHNT and CDR2 FRNRAP. The CDR3 has 19 amino acids. The CDR3 nucleotides read TGTGCTAGTGGTTTCAGGACAGGGATTGGGCTAGCGGATTTCTACGAGCAGTACTTC. This translates into CASGFRTGIGLADFYEQYF. Based on the CDR3 plus reference TRBV12-5 and TRBJ2-7, the full variable domain is DARVTQTPRHKVTEMGQEVTMRCQPILGHNTVFWYRQTMMQGLELLAYFRNRAPLDDSGMPKDRFSAEMPDATLATLKIQPSEPRDSAVYFCASGFRTGIGLADFYEQYFGPGTRLTVT.

V usage is TRBV15 and J usage is TRBJ1-1, with D perhaps TRBD1 (6 bases). The germline V and J ends were trimmed by 0 bases and 8 bases, with 13 bases remaining between them. CDR1 is LNHNV, CDR2 YYDKDF, per germline (reference sequence). The CDR3 is 14 amino acids. CDR3 residues: CATSRDPKTGEAFF. The CDR3 DNA sequence: TGTGCCACCAGCAGAGATCCTAAGACAGGAGAAGCTTTCTTT.

This chain links TRBV9 with TRBJ1-1; possible D gene TRBD1, 6 bases. CDR1 is SGDLS and CDR2 is YYNGEE in the germline V gene. The CDR3 loop spans 15 amino acids. Trimming stripped 3 bases from V and 3 bases from J, with 15 bases between. The CDR3 DNA follows: TGTGCCAGCAGCGCGGGGGGGCAGGGTGACACTGAAGCTTTCTTT. Residues: CASSAGGQGDTEAFF.

This clone was counted once. The rearrangement joins TRBV19 to TRBJ2-6; 10 bases fit TRBD1. The CDR3 is 17 residues long. Germline trimming cut 5 bases from V and 1 base from J; bases unmatched to any gene: 5. CDR1 and CDR2 (germline): LNHDA, SQIVND (reference sequence). In DNA form, the CDR3 reads TGTGCCAGTAGTGAGAGACAGGGGGCGTCTGGGGCCAACGTCCTGACTTTC. Its protein product is CASSERQGASGANVLTF.

The chain is built from TRBV27 and TRBJ2-7, with D hard to call. V was pared by 5 bases and J by 2 bases, with 13 bases between. Germline V gives CDR1 MNHEY, CDR2 SMNVEV (reference sequence). CDR3 size: 14 residues. CDR3 amino acids: CASSKNSAAYEQYF. The DNA of the CDR3 is TGTGCCAGCAGTAAGAACAGTGCCGCCTACGAGCAGTACTTC.

This chain links TRBV27 with TRBJ2-7; a weak D match, TRBD1 (5 bases). V gave up 0 bases and J gave up 5 bases, with 11 bases separating them. Germline V lookup: CDR1 MNHEY, CDR2 SMNVEV (reference sequence). This CDR3 comprises 14 residues. The CDR3 DNA follows: TGTGCCAGCAGTTTATCAATGGGGCGTGACGAGCAGTACTTC. Residues: CASSLSMGRDEQYF.

The gene calls are TRBV7-9 and TRBJ2-7, with 7 bases that match TRBD1. Germline CDR1 reads SEHNR; CDR2 reads FQNEAQ (reference sequence). The CDR3 is 13 amino acids. The ends lost 6 bases at V and 6 bases at J; junction bases unmatched: 8. Here the CDR3 reads CASSKSRGLEQYF. The CDR3 coding sequence is TGTGCCAGCAGTAAATCAAGGGGGCTCGAGCAGTACTTC.

In regard to this clone: Other DNA sequences in this specimen translate into the identical CDR3. CDR3 nucleotide sequence: TGTGCCAGCAGCTTGGATGGGGGCAGGACTGAAGCTTTCTTT. This encodes CASSLDGGRTEAFF. The rearrangement joins TRBV5-4 to TRBJ1-1; TRBD1 might be the D (6 bases). V shed 0 bases and J shed 5 bases, with 11 bases lying between them. CDR1 SGHNT and CDR2 YYREEE come from the germline V gene (reference sequence). The CDR3 loop spans 14 amino acids.

The chain employs TRBV27 and TRBJ2-7, with D maybe TRBD1 (6 bases). Per the germline V gene, CDR1 is MNHEY and CDR2 is SMNVEV (reference sequence). The germline V and J ends were trimmed by 5 bases and 3 bases, with 8 bases remaining between them. The CDR3 spans 12 residues. CDR3 region: CASSLDSYEQYF. The CDR3 nucleotides are TGTGCCAGCAGTCTGGACAGCTACGAGCAGTACTTC.

This clone has only a few counts. In DNA, the CDR3 is TGTGCCAGCAGCCCCGGACAGCCACCCACTTATAATTCACCCCTCCACTTT. Translated, it gives CASSPGQPPTYNSPLHF. The chain uses TRBV5-6 and TRBJ1-6, with D possibly being TRBD1 (6 bases). This CDR3 is 17 amino acids long. Trimming stripped 4 bases from V and 4 bases from J, with 18 bases between. Germline V gene lookup returns CDR1 SGHDT and CDR2 YYEEEE.

The rearrangement joins TRBV6-6 to TRBJ2-7; TRBD1 agrees at 9 bases. Germline trimming cut 10 bases from V and 4 bases from J; bases unmatched to any gene: 5. Germline V CDR1 and CDR2: MNHNY, SVGAGI (reference sequence). The CDR3 is 12 amino acids. CDR3 region: CATGQGRYEQYF. In DNA, the CDR3 is TGTGCCACAGGACAGGGGCGTTACGAGCAGTACTTC.

V usage is TRBV7-7 and J usage is TRBJ2-7, with D possibly TRBD2 on 6 matching bases. Germline V CDR1 and CDR2: SSHAT, FNYEAQ (reference sequence). The CDR3 spans 13 residues. V dropped 1 base and J dropped 7 bases, with 11 bases sitting between them. CDR3 sequence: CASSLDLGREQYF. The DNA of the CDR3 is TGTGCCAGCAGCTTAGATCTGGGGAGGGAGCAGTACTTC.

The chain employs TRBV5-6 and TRBJ2-1; TRBD1 matches 11 bases. This CDR3 is 15 amino acids long. Germline CDR1 and CDR2: SGHDT and YYEEEE. The V gene end was trimmed by 5 bases and the J gene end by 8 bases; junction bases not matched to a gene: 9. The CDR3 reads CASSLWGQGGDEQFF. The CDR3, as DNA: TGTGCCAGCAGTTTATGGGGACAGGGGGGTGATGAGCAGTTCTTC. The whole variable domain, remainder taken from reference TRBV5-6 and TRBJ2-1, is DAGVTQSPTHLIKTRGQQVTLRCSPKSGHDTVSWYQQALGQGPQFIFQYYEEEERQRGNFPDRFSGHQFPNYSSELNVNALLLGDSALYLCASSLWGQGGDEQFFGPGTRLTVL.

The rearrangement links TRBV7-7 to TRBJ1-2; 7 nucleotides match TRBD1. The trim removed 5 bases at V and 4 bases at J, leaving 19 bases unmatched. Per germline, CDR1 SSHAT and CDR2 FNYEAQ (reference sequence). CDR3 length: 18 residues. This CDR3 is CASSLTKNRGPRGYGYTF. The CDR3 nucleotides read TGTGCCAGCAGCCTTACTAAGAACAGGGGACCTCGGGGCTATGGCTACACCTTC.

V gene TRBV28 combines with J gene TRBJ2-4; D is ambiguous. The CDR3 is 14 amino acids. V was clipped by 3 bases and J by 9 bases, with 15 bases between them. Germline V gene lookup returns CDR1 MDHEN and CDR2 SYDVKM. CDR3 loop: CASSLTGSLGIQYF. The DNA of the CDR3 is TGTGCCAGCAGTTTGACGGGTTCGTTGGGCATTCAGTACTTC.

The gene calls are TRBV5-6 and TRBJ2-7, with TRBD1 as a possible D gene (6 bases). Trimming stripped 6 bases from V and 2 bases from J, with 18 bases between. This CDR3 contains 15 residues. Germline CDR1 is SGHDT and CDR2 is YYEEEE. The CDR3 nucleotides are TGTGCCAGCACCCTAGGGGATGACAGGCCCTACGAGCAGTACTTC. Translated: CASTLGDDRPYEQYF.

This clone was seen a few times. The CDR3 protein is CASSATGMTEAFF. CDR3 DNA: TGTGCCAGCAGCGCGACAGGGATGACTGAAGCTTTCTTT. The chain joins TRBV9 to TRBJ1-1; 7 bases agree with TRBD1. Trimming at V came to 3 bases and at J to 5 bases, leaving 4 bases not matched to a gene. There are 13 residues in the CDR3. The germline CDR1 and CDR2 sequences are SGDLS and YYNGEE.